A selection of T cell receptor beta chains follows, all from one sample in a study of shared clonotypes between healthy human individuals. The data were produced by immunoSEQ multiplex PCR, yet TCRdb's version contains in-frame clones alone and is incomplete. The sample holds hundreds of thousands of clones; about 96% are singletons and the top ten take 0.06%. The sample taken for sequencing was naive CD4+ T cells sorted from blood. The receptors come from a woman aged 25-40 years in good health. The CDR3 runs from the conserved cysteine through the conserved F or W. A D gene is named only where the DNA matches it firmly. Only some rows state a clone size, as once, few, many or a class for expanded clones.

DNA: TGCACCGGGGGGGATAGTTCCTACGAGCAGTACTTC; CDR3: CTGGDSSYEQYF; V: TRBV29-1; size: .; D: TRBD2; J: TRBJ2-7
DNA: TGTGCCACTAAGCGGAAGGTATCGAGGCAGCAACCCCGGGGCTACACCTTC; CDR3: CATKRKVSRQQPRGYTF; V: TRBV19; size: .; D: .; J: TRBJ1-2
DNA: TGCGCCAGCAGCTTGGATCTAGGGGTGGGCTACACCTTC; CDR3: CASSLDLGVGYTF; V: TRBV5-1; size: .; D: .; J: TRBJ1-2
DNA: TGTGCCTGGAACCTAAATCGGGGCGGGAGAAGCTATGAGCAGTTCTTC; CDR3: CAWNLNRGGRSYEQFF; V: TRBV30; size: once; D: TRBD2; J: TRBJ2-1
DNA: TGTGCCAGCAGACTAGCGGGAGGGCCTGAGTTCTTC; CDR3: CASRLAGGPEFF; V: TRBV27; size: .; D: TRBD2; J: TRBJ2-1
DNA: TGTGCCAGCAGCGGGACAGCCAAAAACATTCAGTACTTC; CDR3: CASSGTAKNIQYF; V: TRBV9; size: .; D: .; J: TRBJ2-4
DNA: TGTGCCAGCAGCCCACCCTCTGGGGCCAACGTCCTGACTTTC; CDR3: CASSPPSGANVLTF; V: TRBV7-9; size: once; D: .; J: TRBJ2-6
DNA: TGTGCCAGCAGCACCCTTCAGAAAGAGACCCAGTACTTC; CDR3: CASSTLQKETQYF; V: TRBV11-2; size: .; D: .; J: TRBJ2-5
DNA: TGTGCCAGCAACCCACGGGGCTTTAGCTATGGCTACACCTTC; CDR3: CASNPRGFSYGYTF; V: TRBV28; size: .; D: .; J: TRBJ1-2
DNA: TGTGCCAGCAGCGGGACAGGGGGCAGAACTTTCTTT; CDR3: CASSGTGGRTFF; V: TRBV7-2; size: .; D: TRBD1; J: TRBJ1-1
DNA: TGTGCCAGCAGTTTCCCCCAACACTACCGAAATGAGCAGTTCTTC; CDR3: CASSFPQHYRNEQFF; V: TRBV28; size: .; D: .; J: TRBJ2-1
DNA: TGCGCCAAGACTAGCGGGCGGGAAGAGACCCAGTACTTC; CDR3: CAKTSGREETQYF; V: TRBV10-1; size: .; D: TRBD2; J: TRBJ2-5
DNA: TGCGCCAGCAGCGTCGGGAGGGTGGCAGATACGCAGTATTTT; CDR3: CASSVGRVADTQYF; V: TRBV5-1; size: .; D: TRBD2; J: TRBJ2-3
DNA: TGTGCCAGCAGTCTGGCGGGAGGCGACGAGCAGTACTTC; CDR3: CASSLAGGDEQYF; V: TRBV25-1; size: .; D: TRBD2; J: TRBJ2-7
DNA: TGCGCCAGCAGCTTGGTCGGGACCGGGGAGCTGTTTTTT; CDR3: CASSLVGTGELFF; V: TRBV5-1; size: .; D: .; J: TRBJ2-2
DNA: TGTGCCAGCAGTAAATGGGGTTCTGGGGCCAACGTCCTGACTTTC; CDR3: CASSKWGSGANVLTF; V: TRBV2; size: .; D: .; J: TRBJ2-6
DNA: TGTGCCAGTAGTATGGGCGGGACTAGCGGCTACAATGAGCAGTTCTTC; CDR3: CASSMGGTSGYNEQFF; V: TRBV19; size: .; D: TRBD2; J: TRBJ2-1
DNA: TGTGCCACCAGCAGAGATGATCAGGGATCGTTTAGCAATCAGCCCCAGCATTTT; CDR3: CATSRDDQGSFSNQPQHF; V: TRBV15; size: .; D: .; J: TRBJ1-5
DNA: TGTGCCAGCTCACCGATAGCCGGGGAGCTGTTTTTT; CDR3: CASSPIAGELFF; V: TRBV18; size: .; D: .; J: TRBJ2-2
DNA: .; CDR3: CASSESVGSGTGSRRFF; V: TRBV25-1; size: .; D: .; J: TRBJ2-1
DNA: TGTGCCAGCAGCCAAGAAAGGACGAGAAAGGCGACAGATACGCAGTATTTT; CDR3: CASSQERTRKATDTQYF; V: TRBV4-2; size: once; D: .; J: TRBJ2-3
DNA: TGCAGCGTTGAACAGACAGGGCCCGAGACCCAGTACTTC; CDR3: CSVEQTGPETQYF; V: TRBV29-1; size: .; D: TRBD1; J: TRBJ2-5
DNA: TGCGCCAGCAGCCGCTTGATGCGGCTTTTTTCCTACGAGCAGTACTTC; CDR3: CASSRLMRLFSYEQYF; V: TRBV4-1; size: .; D: .; J: TRBJ2-7
DNA: TGTGCCAGCAGTTTTGAGGCTTTGAGCACAGATACGCAGTATTTT; CDR3: CASSFEALSTDTQYF; V: TRBV28; size: .; D: .; J: TRBJ2-3
DNA: TGCAGCGTGGCCTTTGCGGGGGACTCCTACGAGCAGTACTTC; CDR3: CSVAFAGDSYEQYF; V: TRBV29-1; size: .; D: TRBD2; J: TRBJ2-7
DNA: TGTGCCAGCAGTGAATTCCAGGGGTGGAGAAACACCATATATTTT; CDR3: CASSEFQGWRNTIYF; V: TRBV25-1; size: once; D: .; J: TRBJ1-3
DNA: TGCGCCAGCAGCTCCGGGGAACGGCTGTCCCCCACGCGGTACTTC; CDR3: CASSSGERLSPTRYF; V: TRBV5-1; size: few; D: .; J: TRBJ2-7
DNA: TGTGCCTGGAGAGACCGAAGGCGCAGGCGCGAGCAGTACTTC; CDR3: CAWRDRRRRREQYF; V: TRBV30; size: .; D: .; J: TRBJ2-7
DNA: TGTGCCAGTAGTATCCGTGATTCGAGGGTAAACACTGAAGCTTTCTTT; CDR3: CASSIRDSRVNTEAFF; V: TRBV19; size: .; D: .; J: TRBJ1-1
DNA: TGCGCCAGCAGCGTGGGACTAGCGGGAGGGGATGAGCAGTTCTTC; CDR3: CASSVGLAGGDEQFF; V: TRBV5-1; size: .; D: TRBD2; J: TRBJ2-1
DNA: TGTGCCAGCAGTGAATTGGTCACCGGGGAGCTGTTTTTT; CDR3: CASSELVTGELFF; V: TRBV2; size: .; D: .; J: TRBJ2-2
DNA: TGCGCCAGCAGCCAAGACTCAGAGGGCTATAACTATGTGGGCTACACCTTC; CDR3: CASSQDSEGYNYVGYTF; V: TRBV4-1; size: once; D: .; J: TRBJ1-2
DNA: TGCAGCACAAGGACTAGCGGGTACACAGATACGCAGTATTTT; CDR3: CSTRTSGYTDTQYF; V: TRBV29-1; size: .; D: TRBD2; J: TRBJ2-3
DNA: TGTGCCAGCAGTTTGGGCAGGGGGCTTGGCTACACCTTC; CDR3: CASSLGRGLGYTF; V: TRBV27; size: .; D: TRBD1; J: TRBJ1-2
DNA: TGTGCCAGCAAATTCCCCGGGACGGGGGGCAATGAGCAGTTCTTC; CDR3: CASKFPGTGGNEQFF; V: TRBV19; size: .; D: TRBD2; J: TRBJ2-1
DNA: TGTGCCAGCAGCTCAAACACCGGGACTAGCGGGTACGCTGCGAACACCGGGGAGCTGTTTTTT; CDR3: CASSSNTGTSGYAANTGELFF; V: TRBV21-1; size: .; D: .; J: TRBJ2-2
DNA: TGTGCCTGGAGTGTATATAGGACTAGCGGGAGTCCCCACGAGCAGTACTTC; CDR3: CAWSVYRTSGSPHEQYF; V: TRBV30; size: .; D: TRBD2; J: TRBJ2-7
DNA: TGTGCCAGCAGCCCCCGAGCAGCGGGGGCCGGGGAGCTGTTTTTT; CDR3: CASSPRAAGAGELFF; V: TRBV7-9; size: .; D: TRBD2; J: TRBJ2-2
DNA: TGCGCCAGCAGCTTGACACCGGGACAGACCTCCTACGAGCAGTACTTC; CDR3: CASSLTPGQTSYEQYF; V: TRBV5-1; size: once; D: TRBD1; J: TRBJ2-7
DNA: TGCGCCAGCAGCTTGCGACAGGGTACCTACGAGCAGTACTTC; CDR3: CASSLRQGTYEQYF; V: TRBV5-1; size: .; D: TRBD1; J: TRBJ2-7
DNA: TGTGCCAGCAGCGGGGACAGGGGGCTTTATGAAAAACTGTTTTTT; CDR3: CASSGDRGLYEKLFF; V: TRBV6-5; size: .; D: TRBD1; J: TRBJ1-4
DNA: TGTGCCAGCAGCTGGAAATTCGGGGAGCTGTTTTTT; CDR3: CASSWKFGELFF; V: TRBV11-2; size: .; D: .; J: TRBJ2-2
DNA: TGTGCCAGTAGTCCGGGACTAGCGCGCACAGATACGCAGTATTTT; CDR3: CASSPGLARTDTQYF; V: TRBV19; size: .; D: TRBD2; J: TRBJ2-3
DNA: TGTGCCAGCAGCATAGACAGGGGAGCGGGCGAGCAGTACTTC; CDR3: CASSIDRGAGEQYF; V: TRBV7-2; size: .; D: TRBD1; J: TRBJ2-7
DNA: TGTGCCAGTAGTATCGGCATTAATGAGCAGTTCTTC; CDR3: CASSIGINEQFF; V: TRBV19; size: .; D: .; J: TRBJ2-1
DNA: TGTGCCAGCAGTTCCAGGGCGATCTACACCTTC; CDR3: CASSSRAIYTF; V: TRBV28; size: .; D: .; J: TRBJ1-2
DNA: TGCAGCGTTGAATTCCAACAGGGTATGGATGGCTACACCTTC; CDR3: CSVEFQQGMDGYTF; V: TRBV29-1; size: once; D: .; J: TRBJ1-2
DNA: TGTGCCAGTAGTATAAAGGGGCAGTACAATGAGCAGTTCTTC; CDR3: CASSIKGQYNEQFF; V: TRBV19; size: .; D: .; J: TRBJ2-1
DNA: TGTGCCAGCACCTTATCGGGGGGAAGCTCCTACGAGCAGTACTTC; CDR3: CASTLSGGSSYEQYF; V: TRBV7-2; size: .; D: TRBD2; J: TRBJ2-7